A single sample gave rise to the 21 T cell receptor beta chains below, sequenced in a study of CD8 T cells in Susac syndrome. cDNA came from approximately 0.5 to 1 ug RNA primed by random hexamers. Each CDR3 protein is one row after TCRdb ran MiXCR on the immunoSEQ multiplex PCR reads. Here the sample spans more than 100,000 distinct CDR3 sequences, roughly 96% being singletons. The sample comprised CD4+ T cells from PBMCs. The receptors originated from a human donor in good health.

The chain couples TRBV6-1 to TRBJ2-4; D gene unclear. Germline assignment: CDR1 MNHNS and CDR2 SASEGT. Trimming took 1 base from V and 1 from J, leaving 14 bases between them. This CDR3 region has 17 residues. The CDR3 spells CASSEGWQSRAKNIQYF. CDR3 nucleotides: TGTGCCAGCAGTGAAGGTTGGCAATCCCGGGCCAAAAACATTCAGTACTTC.

As regards this clonotype: This likely comes from a read error, as the CDR3 has no conserved phenylalanine or tryptophan at its end. The DNA is omitted, as the CDR3 cannot be located on it reliably, and the CDR3 follows TCRdb's listing. The chain combines TRBV10-2 with TRBJ2-7; the DNA was not compared with TRBD1, the D call given in the table. Germline lookup yields CDR1 WSHSY and CDR2 SAAADI. From its first to its last residue, the CDR3 has 13 amino acids. The CDR3 here is CASSESMGGRFFL.

The V gene is TRBV7-6, the J gene TRBJ2-3; TRBD2 might be the D (6 bases). CDR1 is SGHVS, CDR2 FNYEAQ, per germline. Trimming took 5 bases from V and 2 from J, leaving 11 bases between them. This CDR3 has 14 amino acids. The CDR3 loop reads CASSAGRFTDTQYF. The CDR3 DNA is TGTGCCAGCAGCGCGGGACGATTCACAGATACGCAGTATTTT.

V gene TRBV19 combines with J gene TRBJ1-1; a weak D match, TRBD1 (5 bases). Trimming removed 0 bases at V and 4 bases at J, with 9 bases between. CDR1 is LNHDA, CDR2 SQIVND, per germline (reference sequence). This CDR3 is 14 amino acids long. The CDR3 region has the DNA TGTGCCAGTAGTATAGAGGGGCAGGGCACTGAAGCTTTCTTT. The encoded protein is CASSIEGQGTEAFF.

The chain links TRBV5-1 to TRBJ2-5; weak D call: TRBD2 (5 bases). Trimming pared 2 bases from V and 4 bases from J, leaving 15 bases between. Germline-derived CDR1 and CDR2 are SGHRS and YFSETQ. CDR3 length: 15 amino acids. The CDR3 sequence: CASSLTGRGSETQYF. The DNA of the CDR3 is TGCGCCAGCAGCTTAACGGGAAGAGGATCAGAGACCCAGTACTTC. The variable domain in full, with the rest retrieved from reference TRBV5-1 and TRBJ2-5, is KAGVTQTPRYLIKTRGQQVTLSCSPISGHRSVSWYQQTPGQGLQFLFEYFSETQRNKGNFPGRFSGRQFSNSRSEMNVSTLELGDSALYLCASSLTGRGSETQYFGPGTRLLVL.

The V gene is TRBV7-2, the J gene TRBJ2-3; 11 nucleotides align to TRBD2. V dropped 3 bases and J dropped 2; count of bases not matched to a gene: 1. CDR3 length equals 15 residues. Germline CDR1 SGHTA, CDR2 FQGNSA. CDR3 DNA: TGTGCCAGCAGCTTTAGCGGGAGGGTCACAGATACGCAGTATTTT. Translating gives CASSFSGRVTDTQYF.

The gene calls are TRBV7-9 and TRBJ2-3; D is perhaps TRBD2 (6 bases). The CDR3 has 17 residues. The germline V gene encodes CDR1 SEHNR and CDR2 FQNEAQ (reference sequence). V was cut by 1 base and J by 2 bases, with 16 bases left in between. The CDR3 reads CASSLGLGGLHTDTQYF. CDR3 coding DNA: TGTGCCAGCAGCTTAGGCCTCGGGGGACTCCACACAGATACGCAGTATTTT.

This chain links TRBV10-3 with TRBJ2-1; maybe TRBD2 (6 bases). Between the trimmed V and J ends, which lost 2 bases and 8 bases, there was a span of 10 bases. The CDR3 totals 13 residues. The germline V gene has CDR1 ENHRY and CDR2 SYGVKD. The CDR3 coding sequence is TGTGCCATCAGTGAGCCGACTAGACATGAGCAGTTCTTC. Its translation: CAISEPTRHEQFF.

The DNA for the CDR3 is TGCGCCAGCAGCTTGGGCCAGGGGGTGCCAGATACGCAGTATTTT. It translates to CASSLGQGVPDTQYF. The chain links TRBV5-1 to TRBJ2-3; 7 bases map to TRBD1. The CDR3 is 15 amino acids. CDR1 is SGHRS and CDR2 is YFSETQ in the germline V gene. V was pared by 0 bases and J by 4 bases, with 5 bases of the junction left unmatched.

This clonotype was found once. The V call is TRBV5-1, the J call TRBJ2-5; 9 bases match TRBD1. The CDR3 totals 15 residues. CDR1 and CDR2 (germline): SGHRS, YFSETQ. V lost 4 bases, J lost 1 base, and 5 bases stayed unmatched. CDR3 sequence (DNA): TGCGCCAGCAGCGAAGACAGGGGGATCCAAGAGACCCAGTACTTC. Translating it yields CASSEDRGIQETQYF.

This chain joins TRBV28 and TRBJ1-1; TRBD1 aligns across 9 bases. The CDR3 totals 11 residues. Trimming cost V 4 bases and J 10 bases; bases outside gene matches: 1. In germline, CDR1 is MDHEN, CDR2 SYDVKM. CDR3 coding DNA: TGTGCCAGCAGTTCGGGACAGGGAGCTTTCTTT. It codes for CASSSGQGAFF.

The chain's CDR3 is CSVDPGTPIGTEAFF. The CDR3 region has the DNA TGCAGCGTTGATCCGGGGACTCCCATAGGCACTGAAGCTTTCTTT. J is TRBJ1-1 and V is TRBV29-1; possible D gene TRBD1, 5 bases. CDR1 and CDR2 (germline): SQVTM, ANQGSEA. The CDR3 length is 15 residues. V lost 3 bases and J lost 4, with 18 bases in between.

This chain uses TRBV29-1 with TRBJ2-3; D is ambiguous. This CDR3 comprises 14 residues. Germline CDR1 is SQVTM and CDR2 is ANQGSEA. V lost 4 bases, J lost 2 bases, and 13 bases lay in between. CDR3 nucleotides: TGCAGCGTTGGTTTGGGTATTCTCACAGATACGCAGTATTTT. The encoded protein is CSVGLGILTDTQYF.

The chain employs TRBV6-2 or TRBV6-3 and TRBJ2-7, with D unresolved. This CDR3 spans 13 amino acids. V lost 6 bases and J 6 bases, leaving 15 bases between the germline ends. Germline V gives CDR1 MNHEY, CDR2 SVGEGT. CDR3 nucleotides: TGTGCCAGCAGAAAGACGGTCTCTGGCGAGCAGTACTTC. It encodes CASRKTVSGEQYF.

The rearrangement joins TRBV6-5 to TRBJ2-4; a possible D gene is TRBD1 (6 bases). This CDR3 has 15 residues. CDR1 MNHEY and CDR2 SVGAGI come from the germline V gene. V was clipped by 5 bases and J by 3 bases, with 14 bases between them. The CDR3 DNA follows: TGTGCCAGCAGTCAGGGGCCCCCCAACAAAAACATTCAGTACTTC. As protein: CASSQGPPNKNIQYF.

J is TRBJ2-1 and V is TRBV9; 7 bases line up with TRBD2. Germline V lookup: CDR1 SGDLS, CDR2 YYNGEE. J was trimmed by 0 bases and V by 0 bases; bases with no gene match: 0. The CDR3 covers 15 residues. CDR3 in DNA: TGTGCCAGCAGCGTAGCGGGAGGCTCCTACAATGAGCAGTTCTTC. It is translated as CASSVAGGSYNEQFF.

This clonotype appeared a single time. The chain is built from TRBV5-4 and TRBJ1-2, with 8 bases matching TRBD1. This CDR3 spans 14 amino acids. Germline V gene lookup returns CDR1 SGHNT and CDR2 YYREEE (reference sequence). The ends lost 4 bases at V and 6 bases at J; junction bases unmatched: 8. The CDR3 loop is CASSHGQGTNGYTF. CDR3 DNA sequence: TGTGCCAGCAGCCACGGACAGGGAACGAATGGCTACACCTTC.

V usage is TRBV7-2 and J usage is TRBJ2-7; 7 nucleotides match TRBD2. Unmatched junction bases numbered 6, after V lost 0 bases and J lost 7 bases. Germline V gene data show CDR1 as SGHTA and CDR2 as FQGNSA. This CDR3 spans 14 amino acids. The CDR3 nucleotides are TGTGCCAGCAGCTTAGCGGGAGGGAGTCGGGAGCAGTACTTC. It yields the protein CASSLAGGSREQYF.

The V call is TRBV5-1, the J call TRBJ2-1; unclear D gene. The germline gives CDR1 SGHRS, CDR2 YFSETQ. The V gene lost 4 bases and the J gene lost 10 bases, with 15 bases spanning the gap. The CDR3 is 13 amino acids. The DNA of the CDR3 is TGCGCCAGCAGCCCCGCGTCAGGCGGAGAGCAGTTCTTC. It specifies CASSPASGGEQFF.

The chain is built from TRBV10-3 and TRBJ1-5; TRBD1 matches at 7 bases. The V gene end was trimmed by 2 bases and the J gene end by 4 bases; junction bases not matched to a gene: 2. The length of the CDR3 is 14 residues. In germline, CDR1 is ENHRY, CDR2 SYGVKD. CDR3 bases: TGTGCCATCAGTGAGGCAGGGGGAAATCAGCCCCAGCATTTT. This encodes CAISEAGGNQPQHF.

The chain links TRBV29-1 to TRBJ2-7; 8 nucleotides agree with TRBD1. The CDR3 contains 13 residues. After removal of 4 bases from V and 5 bases from J, the junction contained 7 bases not matched to a gene. The germline gives CDR1 SQVTM, CDR2 ANQGSEA. CDR3 region: CSVGRIQGDEQYF. CDR3 DNA: TGCAGCGTTGGGCGCATACAGGGGGACGAGCAGTACTTC.